This is a list of T cell receptor beta chains from one sample in a study of CD8+CD57+ T cells in acquired aplastic anemia. TCRdb re-called the reads with MiXCR, one entry per CDR3 protein. The profile shows about 420,000 distinct CDR3 sequences, just under 70% of them singletons. Sequencing was performed on sorted CD4+, CD8+, or CD8+CD57+ T cells (not recorded which) from PBMCs. All receptors derive from a human donor in good health, serving as a control. Both conserved end residues are part of each CDR3. The order of the fields is clone size, V gene, D gene, J gene, CDR3 DNA, CDR3 protein. A D gene is named only where the DNA matches it firmly. Expanded clones are given a class, and other clones once, few, many or no size at all.

clone size: .
V gene: TRBV5-5
D gene: .
J gene: TRBJ2-3
CDR3 DNA: TGTGCTTTCAACATGACACGCAAGGAGGCAGATACGCAGTATTTT
CDR3 protein: CAFNMTRKEADTQYF

clone size: .
V gene: TRBV9
D gene: .
J gene: TRBJ2-7
CDR3 DNA: TGCGCCAGCAGCTTAGTCAGGGAGTGTCAGCAGTACTTC
CDR3 protein: CASSLVRECQQYF

clone size: many
V gene: TRBV7-9
D gene: .
J gene: TRBJ2-5
CDR3 DNA: TGTGCCAGCAGCTTGGGGAGGTACCAAGAGACCCAGTACTTC
CDR3 protein: CASSLGRYQETQYF

clone size: many
V gene: TRBV9
D gene: TRBD1
J gene: TRBJ2-1
CDR3 DNA: TGTGCCAGCAGCGTAGAGTTGGGACAGGGTGTCACTGAGCAGTTCTTC
CDR3 protein: CASSVELGQGVTEQFF

clone size: .
V gene: TRBV7-2
D gene: .
J gene: TRBJ1-2
CDR3 DNA: TGTGCCAGCAGCTTACAAGGGGAAAAGGGCCCTGGCTACACCTTC
CDR3 protein: CASSLQGEKGPGYTF

clone size: .
V gene: TRBV4-3
D gene: .
J gene: TRBJ2-1
CDR3 DNA: TGCGCCAGCAGCGCAGACGGGGGAACCTACAATGAGCAGTTCTTC
CDR3 protein: CASSADGGTYNEQFF

clone size: many
V gene: TRBV20-1
D gene: TRBD2
J gene: TRBJ2-7
CDR3 DNA: TGCAGTGCTAGAGATCTACTAGCGGGGGAACACGAGCAGTACTTC
CDR3 protein: CSARDLLAGEHEQYF

clone size: .
V gene: TRBV11-2
D gene: TRBD1
J gene: TRBJ2-7
CDR3 DNA: TGTGCCAGCAGCTTACATCTGTGCCGGGACAGGGGACGCGAGCAGTACTTC
CDR3 protein: CASSLHLCRDRGREQYF

clone size: many
V gene: TRBV6-1
D gene: TRBD1
J gene: TRBJ1-2
CDR3 DNA: TGTGCCAGAGAGACAGGGTCTCACTATGGCTACACCTTC
CDR3 protein: CARETGSHYGYTF

clone size: many
V gene: TRBV5-5
D gene: TRBD1
J gene: TRBJ1-1
CDR3 DNA: TGTGCCAGCAGCTTTTTCGACAGGGGGCGTAACACTGAAGCTTTCTTT
CDR3 protein: CASSFFDRGRNTEAFF

clone size: many
V gene: TRBV2
D gene: .
J gene: TRBJ2-1
CDR3 DNA: TGTGCCAGCAACCTCCTGTCAGGGATAAATGAGCAGTTCTTC
CDR3 protein: CASNLLSGINEQFF

clone size: many
V gene: TRBV6-2/TRBV6-3
D gene: TRBD1
J gene: TRBJ2-3
CDR3 DNA: TGTGCCAGCAGAACTCCAGGGGGCGCAACGCAGTATTTT
CDR3 protein: CASRTPGGATQYF

clone size: .
V gene: TRBV7-2
D gene: .
J gene: TRBJ2-3
CDR3 DNA: TGTGCCAGCAGCTTACACTCAGGACTTGGGGATGCGCCATATTTT
CDR3 protein: CASSLHSGLGDAPYF

clone size: .
V gene: TRBV9
D gene: .
J gene: TRBJ1-6
CDR3 DNA: TGTGCCAGCAGTGTAGAAAGAAGCGAAAGGGGCCGCCACTTT
CDR3 protein: CASSVERSERGRHF

clone size: .
V gene: TRBV19
D gene: .
J gene: TRBJ1-6
CDR3 DNA: TGTGCCAGCAGTTCCGGCGGGGGGACTTATGAGCTCCACTTT
CDR3 protein: CASSSGGGTYELHF

clone size: many
V gene: TRBV20-1
D gene: TRBD1
J gene: TRBJ2-5
CDR3 DNA: TGCAGTGCTAGAGTTGGGACAGAAGAGACCCAGTACTTC
CDR3 protein: CSARVGTEETQYF

clone size: .
V gene: TRBV7-9
D gene: .
J gene: TRBJ1-6
CDR3 DNA: TGTGCCAGCAGCTACGGACAGAACAATTCACCCCTCCACTTT
CDR3 protein: CASSYGQNNSPLHF

clone size: .
V gene: TRBV5-1
D gene: .
J gene: TRBJ1-1
CDR3 DNA: TGCGCCAGCAGCCTCGGGACCGACGGAAGGGTGAGCACTGAAGCTTTCTTT
CDR3 protein: CASSLGTDGRVSTEAFF

clone size: .
V gene: TRBV15
D gene: .
J gene: TRBJ1-1
CDR3 DNA: TGTGCCACCAGCCTAGAATTGGGTTCCAACACTGAAGCTTTCTTT
CDR3 protein: CATSLELGSNTEAFF

clone size: .
V gene: TRBV5-1
D gene: .
J gene: TRBJ1-2
CDR3 DNA: TGCGCCAGCAGCCCGGGACCGGGCCAGATCTATGGCTACACCTTC
CDR3 protein: CASSPGPGQIYGYTF

clone size: .
V gene: TRBV7-6
D gene: .
J gene: TRBJ2-5
CDR3 DNA: TGTGCCAGCAGTTATGGCAGGGGGGTGGGAGAGACCCAGTACTTC
CDR3 protein: CASSYGRGVGETQYF

clone size: .
V gene: TRBV2
D gene: .
J gene: TRBJ1-1
CDR3 DNA: TGTGCCAGCAGTGAAAGGGGCCTAGGCTATGAAGCTTTCTTT
CDR3 protein: CASSERGLGYEAFF

clone size: many
V gene: TRBV19
D gene: TRBD1
J gene: TRBJ1-4
CDR3 DNA: TGTGCCAGTAGTATAGATACTACAGGGGCTAATGAAAAACTGTTTTTT
CDR3 protein: CASSIDTTGANEKLFF

clone size: .
V gene: TRBV9
D gene: .
J gene: TRBJ2-7
CDR3 DNA: TGTGCCAGCAGCTGGAACAGGAAGGCCTACGAGCAGTACTTC
CDR3 protein: CASSWNRKAYEQYF

clone size: .
V gene: TRBV20-1
D gene: .
J gene: TRBJ2-1
CDR3 DNA: TGCAGTGCTAGGCTGAGAAATGAGCAGAGTGAGCAGTTCTTC
CDR3 protein: CSARLRNEQSEQFF

clone size: many
V gene: TRBV20-1
D gene: .
J gene: TRBJ1-3
CDR3 DNA: TGCAGTGCTTCAGGGTTTGGAAACACCATATATTTT
CDR3 protein: CSASGFGNTIYF

clone size: .
V gene: TRBV7-2
D gene: .
J gene: TRBJ1-3
CDR3 DNA: TGTGCCAGCAGCTTAGACAGGGCGCGAAACACCGCCAACTTT
CDR3 protein: CASSLDRARNTANF

clone size: once
V gene: TRBV7-3
D gene: TRBD2
J gene: TRBJ2-1
CDR3 DNA: TGTGCCAGCAGTTTGGGCGGGGGAAGCTTTAATAAGCAGTTCTTC
CDR3 protein: CASSLGGGSFNKQFF

clone size: .
V gene: TRBV5-1
D gene: .
J gene: TRBJ2-3
CDR3 DNA: TGCGCCAGCAGCCCGGCCGGAAGCTCACCCCCCACAGATACGCAGTATTTT
CDR3 protein: CASSPAGSSPPTDTQYF

clone size: .
V gene: TRBV20-1
D gene: .
J gene: TRBJ2-3
CDR3 DNA: TGCAGTGCTAGATTGGGGATCGCCTCCCCAGATACGCAGTATTTT
CDR3 protein: CSARLGIASPDTQYF

clone size: .
V gene: TRBV7-9
D gene: TRBD2
J gene: TRBJ2-5
CDR3 DNA: TGTGCCAGCAGCTCAGGACTAGCCGGAGAGACCCAGTGCTTC
CDR3 protein: CASSSGLAGETQCF

clone size: .
V gene: TRBV7-2
D gene: TRBD1
J gene: TRBJ2-4
CDR3 DNA: TGTGCCAGCAGCCAACAGGGGGGCAAAAACATTCAGTACTTC
CDR3 protein: CASSQQGGKNIQYF

clone size: few
V gene: TRBV2
D gene: .
J gene: TRBJ2-7
CDR3 DNA: TGTGCCAGCAGTGACAGCGTACTGCCCTACGAGCAGTACTTC
CDR3 protein: CASSDSVLPYEQYF

clone size: once
V gene: TRBV11-2
D gene: .
J gene: TRBJ1-2
CDR3 DNA: TGTGCCAGCAGGGCAGCAGGGGCGACGTCCGGCTACACCTTC
CDR3 protein: CASRAAGATSGYTF

clone size: few
V gene: TRBV15
D gene: TRBD1
J gene: TRBJ1-5
CDR3 DNA: TGTGCCACCCGTCCCGGGACAGGGGGCTATCAGCCCCAGCATTTT
CDR3 protein: CATRPGTGGYQPQHF

clone size: .
V gene: TRBV19
D gene: .
J gene: TRBJ2-3
CDR3 DNA: TGCGCCAGCAGCGGCAGCGACCGCCATGAGACCCAGTATTTT
CDR3 protein: CASSGSDRHETQYF

clone size: .
V gene: TRBV11-1
D gene: .
J gene: TRBJ1-2
CDR3 DNA: TGTGCCAGCAGCTTAAAACCACTGGGTGGCTACACCTTC
CDR3 protein: CASSLKPLGGYTF

clone size: .
V gene: TRBV7-2
D gene: TRBD1
J gene: TRBJ1-2
CDR3 DNA: TGTGCCAGCACCAACAGGGGCCGGGGTGGCTATGGCTACACCTTC
CDR3 protein: CASTNRGRGGYGYTF

clone size: .
V gene: TRBV30
D gene: TRBD1
J gene: TRBJ1-6
CDR3 DNA: TGTGCCTGGGACAGGGACAATTCACCCCTCCACTTT
CDR3 protein: CAWDRDNSPLHF

clone size: .
V gene: TRBV7-2
D gene: TRBD1
J gene: TRBJ2-7
CDR3 DNA: TGTGCCAGTAGTGTCGGGACAGGCCTAGCCTACGAGCACTACTTC
CDR3 protein: CASSVGTGLAYEHYF

clone size: many
V gene: TRBV6-6
D gene: TRBD1
J gene: TRBJ2-5
CDR3 DNA: TGTGCCAGCAGGACAGGGGCAGAGACCCAGTACTTC
CDR3 protein: CASRTGAETQYF

clone size: once
V gene: TRBV5-1
D gene: .
J gene: TRBJ2-3
CDR3 DNA: TGCGCCAGCAGCGTATCCCCGGGGGGCTCGGCAGATACGCAGTATTTT
CDR3 protein: CASSVSPGGSADTQYF

clone size: .
V gene: TRBV2
D gene: .
J gene: TRBJ1-2
CDR3 DNA: TGTGCCTGGAGTGTTTCGGTCCCTGGGGGCTACACCTTC
CDR3 protein: CAWSVSVPGGYTF

clone size: once
V gene: TRBV9
D gene: .
J gene: TRBJ2-2
CDR3 DNA: TGTGCCAGCAGTCGTTTGGGCGGGACGAACACCGGGGAGCTGTTTTTT
CDR3 protein: CASSRLGGTNTGELFF

clone size: .
V gene: TRBV10-2
D gene: .
J gene: TRBJ2-2
CDR3 DNA: TGTGCCATCGGTGAGATGGGATGGACGGGGGTGCTGTTTTTT
CDR3 protein: CAIGEMGWTGVLFF

clone size: .
V gene: TRBV4-1
D gene: .
J gene: TRBJ2-7
CDR3 DNA: TGCGCCAGCAGCCCCGAGACAAAAGTCTACGAGCAGTACTTC
CDR3 protein: CASSPETKVYEQYF

clone size: .
V gene: TRBV20-1
D gene: TRBD1
J gene: TRBJ1-1
CDR3 DNA: TGCAGTGCTAGAGGGGGGTCGGACAGGGGAGGTACTGAAGCTTTCTTT
CDR3 protein: CSARGGSDRGGTEAFF

clone size: .
V gene: TRBV20-1
D gene: TRBD1
J gene: TRBJ1-5
CDR3 DNA: TGCAGTGCCTACCCCGGGACAGGGGCGCAGCATTTT
CDR3 protein: CSAYPGTGAQHF

clone size: .
V gene: TRBV29-1
D gene: TRBD1
J gene: TRBJ1-2
CDR3 DNA: TGCAGCGTTGAGGGGACAGGGGGCTTCTATGGCTACACCTTC
CDR3 protein: CSVEGTGGFYGYTF

clone size: .
V gene: TRBV7-9
D gene: .
J gene: TRBJ2-1
CDR3 DNA: TGTGCCACCAGCAGTGGGCCGCCCTACAAGCAGCATTTCTTC
CDR3 protein: CATSSGPPYKQHFF

clone size: .
V gene: TRBV20-1
D gene: .
J gene: TRBJ2-7
CDR3 DNA: TGCAGTGTGAGTAACCAGGTTGGCGATCAGTACTTC
CDR3 protein: CSVSNQVGDQYF

clone size: .
V gene: TRBV25-1
D gene: TRBD2
J gene: TRBJ2-7
CDR3 DNA: TGTGCCAGCAGTGAATTCCTAGCGGGGGAATACGAGCAGTACTTC
CDR3 protein: CASSEFLAGEYEQYF

clone size: few
V gene: TRBV2
D gene: TRBD1
J gene: TRBJ2-7
CDR3 DNA: TGTGCCAGCAGAGCACGGACAGGGAGCCACGAGCAGTGCTTC
CDR3 protein: CASRARTGSHEQCF